This T cell receptor beta chain was observed in a study of blood T cells in healthy people across ages. The germline V and J ends were trimmed by 0 bases and 10 bases, with 7 bases remaining between them. Germline V CDR1 and CDR2: KGHSY, FQNENV. The CDR3 loop spans 13 amino acids. Through a sample-barcoded 5' primer and a J-beta primer mix, a second PCR was run for roughly 6 to 12 cycles. Each cDNA molecule carried a tag from a template-switch adaptor that contained 12 random nucleotides. TCRdb re-analysed the 5' RACE reads in MiXCR, keeping a single row per CDR3 protein. The sample yields roughly 680,000 distinct CDR3 sequences, approximately 52% seen once. Regarding the study as a whole: The authors considered diversity estimates from one million T cells to be underestimates. With age, beta diversity per million T cells declined roughly linearly, significantly by 30 to 40. More naive CD4+ cells and higher diversity were found in long-lived than in aged donors.

This clonotype was counted between two and nine times. Antigen: not known. The sequence was obtained from a woman of 80 years or more in good health. Sequenced material: blood. The chain links TRBV16 to TRBJ1-6; D unclear. DNA for the CDR3: TGTGCCAGCAGCCAATCAGAGGGATCACCCCTCCACTTT. It yields the protein CASSQSEGSPLHF.